This entry is about one T cell receptor (beta chain). Its antigen is as yet unknown. Trimming took 0 bases from V and 6 from J; bases not matched to a gene: 6. Germline V lookup: CDR1 MNHEY, CDR2 SVGAGI. CDR3 length: 16 amino acids. This sample was included in a study of CD4 T cells in relation to SARS-CoV-2 and coronaviruses. Study outcomes and limitations: Roughly 65% of donors had memory CD4+ clonotypes crossrecognizing SARS-CoV-2 and common cold coronavirus spike.

Unexposed donor CD4+ T cells date from about 2011-2018, before the COVID-19 pandemic. Clones were sequenced by immunoSEQ multiplex PCR, and TCRdb holds only the in-frame ones, with some missing. The table records roughly 61,000 clones, about nine tenths of them present only once. Sequencing was done on a sample of memory CD4+ T cells from PBMCs. The clonotype was recovered from a human donor in good health. V and J are TRBV6-5 and TRBJ2-2, with 8 bases fitting TRBD2. The CDR3 reads CASSYSASGHAGELFF. The CDR3 DNA sequence: TGTGCCAGCAGTTACTCGGCTAGCGGGCATGCCGGGGAGCTGTTTTTT.